The subject of this entry is one T cell receptor beta chain. Antigen: not known. These data originate in a study of molecular identifiers for immune sequencing clone quantification. The CDR3 has 18 residues. With 3 bases clipped from V and 4 bases from J, the junction kept 13 bases outside the gene matches. CDR1 and CDR2 from the germline V gene are SGHRS and YFSETQ. Study findings and constraints: Among about a million naive cells, as was reported, spiked Jurkat TCR RNA from one cell was detectable.

TCRdb reprocessed the PCR reads via MiXCR and lists one record per CDR3 protein. The sample holds some 320,000 distinct CDR3 sequences, about a fifth seen once. This chain joins TRBV5-1 and TRBJ2-3; 11 nucleotides line up with TRBD1. Sequencing used naive CD8+ T cells from blood, with Jurkat cell RNA spiked in. Subset meaning: FACS-sorted CD8+CD4-CCR7+CD45RA+ naive T cells. This sequence originates from a human donor in good health. Some libraries in this study had Jurkat cell RNA spiked in. CDR3 sequence reads: CASSSERTGGATADTQYF. In nucleotides, the CDR3 is TGCGCCAGCAGCTCCGAAAGGACAGGGGGCGCCACCGCAGATACGCAGTATTTT.